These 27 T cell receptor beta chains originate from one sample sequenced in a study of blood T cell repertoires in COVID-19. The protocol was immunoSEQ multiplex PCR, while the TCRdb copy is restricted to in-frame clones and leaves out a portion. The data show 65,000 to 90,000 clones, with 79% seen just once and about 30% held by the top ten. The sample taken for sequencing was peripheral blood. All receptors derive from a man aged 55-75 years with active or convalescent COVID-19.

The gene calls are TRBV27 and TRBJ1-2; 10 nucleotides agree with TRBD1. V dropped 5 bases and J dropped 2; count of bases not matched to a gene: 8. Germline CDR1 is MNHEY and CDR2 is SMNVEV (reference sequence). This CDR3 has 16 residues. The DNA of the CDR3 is TGTGCCAGCAGTCCGGGGACAGGGGTCCTAAACTATGGCTACACCTTC. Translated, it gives CASSPGTGVLNYGYTF.

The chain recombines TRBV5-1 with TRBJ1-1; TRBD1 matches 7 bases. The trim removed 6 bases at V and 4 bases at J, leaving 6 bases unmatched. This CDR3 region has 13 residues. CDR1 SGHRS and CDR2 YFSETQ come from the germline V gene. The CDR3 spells CASTNRGGTEAFF. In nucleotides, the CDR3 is TGCGCCAGCACCAACAGGGGAGGCACTGAAGCTTTCTTT.

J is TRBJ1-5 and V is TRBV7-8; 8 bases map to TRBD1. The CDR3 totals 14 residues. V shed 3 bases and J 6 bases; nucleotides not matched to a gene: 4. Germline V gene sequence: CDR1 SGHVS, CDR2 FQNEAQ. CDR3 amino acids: CASSFFDRGQPQHF. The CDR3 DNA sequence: TGTGCCAGCAGCTTTTTTGACAGGGGTCAGCCCCAGCATTTT.

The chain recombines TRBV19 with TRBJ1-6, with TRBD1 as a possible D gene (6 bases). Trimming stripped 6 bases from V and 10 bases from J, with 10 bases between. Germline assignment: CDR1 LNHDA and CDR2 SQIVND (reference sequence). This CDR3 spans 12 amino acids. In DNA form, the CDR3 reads TGTGCCAGTAGCCCACAGGGATCACCCCTCCACTTT. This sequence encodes CASSPQGSPLHF.

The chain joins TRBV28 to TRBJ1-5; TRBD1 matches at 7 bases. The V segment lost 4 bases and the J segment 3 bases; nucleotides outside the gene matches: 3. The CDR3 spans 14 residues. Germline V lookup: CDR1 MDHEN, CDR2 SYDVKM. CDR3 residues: CASSSGGPNQPQHF. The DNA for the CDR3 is TGTGCCAGCAGTTCAGGGGGTCCCAATCAGCCCCAGCATTTT.

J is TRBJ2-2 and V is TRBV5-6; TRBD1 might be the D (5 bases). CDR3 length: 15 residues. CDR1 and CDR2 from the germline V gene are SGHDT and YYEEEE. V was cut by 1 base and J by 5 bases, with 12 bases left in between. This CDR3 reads CASSLPRALTGELFF. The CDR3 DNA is TGTGCCAGCAGCTTGCCCAGGGCTTTGACCGGGGAGCTGTTTTTT.

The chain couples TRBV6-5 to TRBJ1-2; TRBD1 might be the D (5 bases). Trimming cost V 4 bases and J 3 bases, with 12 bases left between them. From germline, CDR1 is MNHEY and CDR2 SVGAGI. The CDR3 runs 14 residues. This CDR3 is CASSFRVDDYGYTF. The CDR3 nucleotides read TGTGCCAGCAGTTTCAGGGTGGATGACTATGGCTACACCTTC.

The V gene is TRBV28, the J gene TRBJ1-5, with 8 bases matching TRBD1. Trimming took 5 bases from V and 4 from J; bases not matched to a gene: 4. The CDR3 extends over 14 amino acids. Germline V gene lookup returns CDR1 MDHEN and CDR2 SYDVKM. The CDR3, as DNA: TGTGCCAGCAGTCCAGGACAGGGAAATCAGCCCCAGCATTTT. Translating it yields CASSPGQGNQPQHF.

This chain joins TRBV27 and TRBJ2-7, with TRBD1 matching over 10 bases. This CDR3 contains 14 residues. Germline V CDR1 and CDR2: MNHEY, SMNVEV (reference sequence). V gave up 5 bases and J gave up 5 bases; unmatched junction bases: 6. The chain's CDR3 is CASSPPDRGDEQYF. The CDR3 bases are TGTGCCAGCAGTCCCCCGGACAGGGGGGACGAGCAGTACTTC.

The CDR3 sequence is CSVERQGIWGDTEAFF. CDR3 in DNA: TGCAGCGTTGAAAGACAGGGGATTTGGGGAGACACTGAAGCTTTCTTT. This sequence joins TRBV29-1 and TRBJ1-1; 8 bases align to TRBD1. This CDR3 spans 16 amino acids. CDR1 is SQVTM and CDR2 is ANQGSEA in the germline V gene. The V and J ends lost 2 bases and 3 bases, in that order; junction bases with no gene match: 11.

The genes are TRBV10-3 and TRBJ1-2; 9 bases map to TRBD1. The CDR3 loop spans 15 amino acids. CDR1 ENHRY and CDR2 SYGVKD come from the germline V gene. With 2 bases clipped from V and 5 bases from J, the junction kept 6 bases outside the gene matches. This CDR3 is CAISEQTGGPYGYTF. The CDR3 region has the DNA TGTGCCATCAGTGAGCAGACAGGGGGACCTTATGGCTACACCTTC.

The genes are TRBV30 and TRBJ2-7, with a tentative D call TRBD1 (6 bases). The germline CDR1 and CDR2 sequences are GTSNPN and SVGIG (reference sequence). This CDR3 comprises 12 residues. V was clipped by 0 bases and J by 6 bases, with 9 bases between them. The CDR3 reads CAWSVNRAEQYF. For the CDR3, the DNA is TGTGCCTGGAGTGTCAACAGGGCCGAGCAGTACTTC. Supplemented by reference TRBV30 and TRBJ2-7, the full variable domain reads SQTIHQWPATLVQPVGSPLSLECTVEGTSNPNLYWYRQAAGRGLQLLFYSVGIGQISSEVPQNLSASRPQDRQFILSSKKLLLSDSGFYLCAWSVNRAEQYFGPGTRLTVT.

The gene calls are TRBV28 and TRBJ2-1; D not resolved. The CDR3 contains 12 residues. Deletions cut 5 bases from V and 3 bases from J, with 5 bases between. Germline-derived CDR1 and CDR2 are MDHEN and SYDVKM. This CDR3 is CASSTGYNEQFF. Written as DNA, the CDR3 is TGTGCCAGCAGTACGGGCTACAATGAGCAGTTCTTC.

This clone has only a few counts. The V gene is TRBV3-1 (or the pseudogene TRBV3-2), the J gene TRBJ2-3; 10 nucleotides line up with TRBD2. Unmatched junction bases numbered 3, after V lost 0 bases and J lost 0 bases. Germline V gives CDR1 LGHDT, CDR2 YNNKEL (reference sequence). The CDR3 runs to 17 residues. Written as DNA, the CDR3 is TGTGCCAGCAGCCAAGATCCACTAGCGGGGAGCACAGATACGCAGTATTTT. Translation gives CASSQDPLAGSTDTQYF.

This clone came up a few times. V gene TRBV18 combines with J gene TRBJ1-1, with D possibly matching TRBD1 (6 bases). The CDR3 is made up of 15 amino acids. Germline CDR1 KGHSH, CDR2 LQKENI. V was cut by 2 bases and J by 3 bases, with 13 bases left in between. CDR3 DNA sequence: TGTGCCAGCTCACCAACCACGAGACAGGACACTGAAGCTTTCTTT. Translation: CASSPTTRQDTEAFF.

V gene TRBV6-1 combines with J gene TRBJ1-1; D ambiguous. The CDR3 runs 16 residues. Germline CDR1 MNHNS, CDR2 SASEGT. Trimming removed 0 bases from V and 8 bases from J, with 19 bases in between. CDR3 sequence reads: CASSEAHGLLFTEAFF. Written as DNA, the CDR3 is TGTGCCAGCAGTGAAGCGCACGGACTCCTCTTTACAGAAGCTTTCTTT.

The CDR3 DNA reads TGTGCCAGCAGTTACCGGGTCCCCGGGGGCAATGAGCAGTTCTTC. It specifies CASSYRVPGGNEQFF. The genes are TRBV6-6 and TRBJ2-1; possibly TRBD2 for D (6 bases). The CDR3 runs to 15 residues. V was cut by 2 bases and J by 6 bases, with 14 bases left in between. Germline CDR1 is MNHNY and CDR2 is SVGAGI (reference sequence).

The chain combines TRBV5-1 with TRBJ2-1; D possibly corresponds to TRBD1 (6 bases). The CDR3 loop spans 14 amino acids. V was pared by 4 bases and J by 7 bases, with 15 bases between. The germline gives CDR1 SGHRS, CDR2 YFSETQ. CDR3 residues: CASSPIPDSNEQFF. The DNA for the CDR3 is TGCGCCAGCAGCCCGATACCGGACAGTAATGAGCAGTTCTTC. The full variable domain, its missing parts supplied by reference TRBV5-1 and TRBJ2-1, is KAGVTQTPRYLIKTRGQQVTLSCSPISGHRSVSWYQQTPGQGLQFLFEYFSETQRNKGNFPGRFSGRQFSNSRSEMNVSTLELGDSALYLCASSPIPDSNEQFFGPGTRLTVL.

This CDR3 is CASSQGAAAGELFF. In DNA form, the CDR3 reads TGTGCCAGTAGTCAGGGGGCGGCTGCCGGGGAGCTGTTTTTT. The rearrangement links TRBV19 to TRBJ2-2; 8 positions agree with TRBD1. The CDR3 is made up of 14 amino acids. V shed 5 bases and J 6 bases; nucleotides not matched to a gene: 5. Germline V gives CDR1 LNHDA, CDR2 SQIVND (reference sequence).

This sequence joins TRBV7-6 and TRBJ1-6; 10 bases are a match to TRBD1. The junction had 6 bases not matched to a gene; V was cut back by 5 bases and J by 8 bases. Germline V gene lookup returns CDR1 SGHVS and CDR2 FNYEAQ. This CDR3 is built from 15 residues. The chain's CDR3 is CASSTRDRGYSPLHF. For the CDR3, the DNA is TGTGCCAGCAGCACCCGGGACAGGGGTTATTCACCCCTCCACTTT.

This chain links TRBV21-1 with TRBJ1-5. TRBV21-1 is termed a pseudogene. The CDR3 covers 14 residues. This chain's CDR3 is CASSTGRSGKPQHF. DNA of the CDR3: TGTGCCAGCAGCACCGGACGGTCGGGGAAGCCCCAGCATTTT.

The CDR3 nucleotides read TGTGCCAGCAGGGCGACAGGGGGCTCTGACGAGCAGTACTTC. This encodes CASRATGGSDEQYF. V gene TRBV6-5 combines with J gene TRBJ2-7; 10 bases agree with TRBD1. The V and J ends lost 6 bases and 5 bases, in that order; junction bases with no gene match: 7. Germline V CDR1 and CDR2: MNHEY, SVGAGI. This CDR3 comprises 14 residues.

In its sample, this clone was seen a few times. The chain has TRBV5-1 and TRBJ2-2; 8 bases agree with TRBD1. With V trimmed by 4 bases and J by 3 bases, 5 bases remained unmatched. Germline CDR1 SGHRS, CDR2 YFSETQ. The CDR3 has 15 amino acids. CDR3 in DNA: TGCGCCAGCAGCAGGGACAGGAAATACACCGGGGAGCTGTTTTTT. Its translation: CASSRDRKYTGELFF. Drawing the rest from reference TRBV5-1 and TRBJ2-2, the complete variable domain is KAGVTQTPRYLIKTRGQQVTLSCSPISGHRSVSWYQQTPGQGLQFLFEYFSETQRNKGNFPGRFSGRQFSNSRSEMNVSTLELGDSALYLCASSRDRKYTGELFFGEGSRLTVL.

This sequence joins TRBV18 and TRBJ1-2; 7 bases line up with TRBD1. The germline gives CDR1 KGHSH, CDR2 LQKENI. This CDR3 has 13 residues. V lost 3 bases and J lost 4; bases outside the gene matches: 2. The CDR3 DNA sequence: TGTGCCAGCTCACCCTCAGGGGGCTATGGCTACACCTTC. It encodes CASSPSGGYGYTF.

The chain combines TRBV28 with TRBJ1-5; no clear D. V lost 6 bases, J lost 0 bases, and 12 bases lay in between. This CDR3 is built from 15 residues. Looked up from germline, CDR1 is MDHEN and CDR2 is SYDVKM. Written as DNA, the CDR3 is TGTGCCAGCAGCCCCGGGATATCTAGCAATCAGCCCCAGCATTTT. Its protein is CASSPGISSNQPQHF.

CDR3 DNA: TGTGCCAGCAGCCCCGTAGGAGGTCTAGCGGGGCAAGAGACCCAGTACTTC. Its protein product is CASSPVGGLAGQETQYF. The chain has TRBV9 and TRBJ2-5; TRBD2 aligns across 9 bases. The germline CDR1 and CDR2 sequences are SGDLS and YYNGEE. Trimming cost V 4 bases and J 2 bases; bases outside gene matches: 12. This CDR3 has 17 residues.

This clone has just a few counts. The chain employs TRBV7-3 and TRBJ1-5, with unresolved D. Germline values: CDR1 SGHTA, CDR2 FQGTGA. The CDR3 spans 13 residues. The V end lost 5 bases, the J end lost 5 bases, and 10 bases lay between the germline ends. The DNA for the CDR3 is TGTGCCAGCAGCGTCTTTCCCGATCAGCCCCAGCATTTT. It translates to CASSVFPDQPQHF. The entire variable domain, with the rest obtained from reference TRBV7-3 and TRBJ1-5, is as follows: GAGVSQTPSNKVTEKGKYVELRCDPISGHTALYWYRQSLGQGPEFLIYFQGTGAADDSGLPNDRFFAVRPEGSVSTLKIQRTERGDSAVYLCASSVFPDQPQHFGDGTRLSIL.